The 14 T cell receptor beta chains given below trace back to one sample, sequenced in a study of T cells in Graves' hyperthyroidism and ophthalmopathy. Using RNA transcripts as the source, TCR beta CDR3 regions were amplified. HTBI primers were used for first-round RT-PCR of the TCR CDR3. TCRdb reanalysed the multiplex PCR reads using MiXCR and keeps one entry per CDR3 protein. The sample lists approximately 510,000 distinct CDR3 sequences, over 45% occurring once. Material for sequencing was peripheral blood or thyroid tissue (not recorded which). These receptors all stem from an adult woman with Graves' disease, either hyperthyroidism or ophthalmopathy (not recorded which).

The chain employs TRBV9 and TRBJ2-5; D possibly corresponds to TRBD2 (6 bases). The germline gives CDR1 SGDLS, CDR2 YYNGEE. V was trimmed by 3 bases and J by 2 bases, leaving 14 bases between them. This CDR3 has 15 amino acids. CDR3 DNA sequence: TGTGCCAGCAGCGCATCCGGGACTCTGCAAGAGACCCAGTACTTC. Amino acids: CASSASGTLQETQYF.

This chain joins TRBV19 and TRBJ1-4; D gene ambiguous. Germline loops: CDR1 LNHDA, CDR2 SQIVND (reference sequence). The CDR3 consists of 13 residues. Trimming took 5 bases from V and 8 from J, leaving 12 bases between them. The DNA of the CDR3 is TGTGCCAGTAGTTTCGGGGAAATCGAAAAACTGTTTTTT. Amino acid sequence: CASSFGEIEKLFF. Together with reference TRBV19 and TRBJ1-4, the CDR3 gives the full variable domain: DGGITQSPKYLFRKEGQNVTLSCEQNLNHDAMYWYRQDPGQGLRLIYYSQIVNDFQKGDIAEGYSVSREKKESFPLTVTSAQKNPTAFYLCASSFGEIEKLFFGSGTQLSVL.

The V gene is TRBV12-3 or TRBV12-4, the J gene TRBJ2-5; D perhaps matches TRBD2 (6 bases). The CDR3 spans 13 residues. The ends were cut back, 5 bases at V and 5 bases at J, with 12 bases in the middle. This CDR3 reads CASSLSSDETQYF. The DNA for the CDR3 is TGTGCCAGCAGTCTGTCTAGCGATGAGACCCAGTACTTC.

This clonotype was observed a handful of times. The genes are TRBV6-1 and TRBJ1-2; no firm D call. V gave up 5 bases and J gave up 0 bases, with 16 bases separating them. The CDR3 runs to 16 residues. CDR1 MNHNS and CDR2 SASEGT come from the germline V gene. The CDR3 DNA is TGTGCCAGCAGTTCCCGGATTCGGGGAGCTAACTATGGCTACACCTTC. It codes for CASSSRIRGANYGYTF.

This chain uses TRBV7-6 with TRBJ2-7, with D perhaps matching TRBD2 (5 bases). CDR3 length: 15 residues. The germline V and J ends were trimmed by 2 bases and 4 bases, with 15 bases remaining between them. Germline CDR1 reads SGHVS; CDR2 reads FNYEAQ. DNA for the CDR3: TGTGCCAGCAGCTTATCGCGAGCGGAAAGATACGAGCAGTACTTC. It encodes CASSLSRAERYEQYF.

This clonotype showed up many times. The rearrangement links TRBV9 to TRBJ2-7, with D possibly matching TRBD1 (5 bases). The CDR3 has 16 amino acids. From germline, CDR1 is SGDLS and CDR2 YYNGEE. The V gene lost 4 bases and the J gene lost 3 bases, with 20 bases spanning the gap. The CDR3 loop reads CASSPQPSGSRYEQYF. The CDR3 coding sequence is TGTGCCAGCAGCCCTCAACCCTCAGGGTCCCGCTACGAGCAGTACTTC.

Here the CDR3 reads CASSYSGLAVQETQYF. In DNA form, the CDR3 reads TGTGCCAGCAGTTACTCTGGACTAGCGGTTCAAGAGACCCAGTACTTC. The rearrangement uses TRBV6-2 or TRBV6-3 and TRBJ2-5; TRBD2 matches at 10 bases. The germline V gene encodes CDR1 MNHEY and CDR2 SVGEGT. This CDR3 is 16 amino acids long. The junction had 3 bases not matched to a gene; V was cut back by 0 bases and J by 2 bases.

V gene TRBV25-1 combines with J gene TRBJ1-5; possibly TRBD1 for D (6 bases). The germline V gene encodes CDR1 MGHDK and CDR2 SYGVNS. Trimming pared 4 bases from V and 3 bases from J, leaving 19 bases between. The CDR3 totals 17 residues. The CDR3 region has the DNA TGTGCCAGCAGTGCCAGCAGACCCCAGGGGAACAATCAGCCCCAGCATTTT. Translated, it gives CASSASRPQGNNQPQHF. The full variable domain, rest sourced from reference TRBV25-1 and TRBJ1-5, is EADIYQTPRYLVIGTGKKITLECSQTMGHDKMYWYQQDPGMELHLIHYSYGVNSTEKGDLSSESTVSRIRTEHFPLTLESARPSHTSQYLCASSASRPQGNNQPQHFGDGTRLSIL.

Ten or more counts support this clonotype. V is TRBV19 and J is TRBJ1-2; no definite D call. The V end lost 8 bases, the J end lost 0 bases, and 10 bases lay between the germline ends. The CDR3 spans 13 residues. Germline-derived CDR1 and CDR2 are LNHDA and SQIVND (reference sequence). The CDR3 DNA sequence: TGTGCCAGTCGCCGGGGAACTAACTATGGCTACACCTTC. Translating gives CASRRGTNYGYTF.

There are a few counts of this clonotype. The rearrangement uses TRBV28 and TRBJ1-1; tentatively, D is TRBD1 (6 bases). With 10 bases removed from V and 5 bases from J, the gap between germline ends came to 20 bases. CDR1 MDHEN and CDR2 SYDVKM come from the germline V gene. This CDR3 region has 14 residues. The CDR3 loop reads CATNLGGSVTEAFF. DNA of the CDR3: TGTGCCACCAACTTAGGGGGAAGTGTAACTGAAGCTTTCTTT.

The CDR3 region is CASSRTGTGRETQYF. DNA of the CDR3: TGTGCCAGCAGCAGGACCGGGACAGGGAGGGAGACCCAGTACTTC. This chain joins TRBV5-6 and TRBJ2-5; 9 nucleotides match TRBD1. This CDR3 region has 15 residues. V lost 4 bases to trimming and J lost 5 bases; unmatched junction nucleotides: 9. From germline, CDR1 is SGHDT and CDR2 YYEEEE.

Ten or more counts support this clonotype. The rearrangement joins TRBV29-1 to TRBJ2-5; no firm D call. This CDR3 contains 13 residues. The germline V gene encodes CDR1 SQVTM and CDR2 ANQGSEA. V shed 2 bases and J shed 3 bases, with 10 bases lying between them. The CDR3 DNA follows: TGCAGCGTTGAAAGGTCTGGGAAAGAGACCCAGTACTTC. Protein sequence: CSVERSGKETQYF.

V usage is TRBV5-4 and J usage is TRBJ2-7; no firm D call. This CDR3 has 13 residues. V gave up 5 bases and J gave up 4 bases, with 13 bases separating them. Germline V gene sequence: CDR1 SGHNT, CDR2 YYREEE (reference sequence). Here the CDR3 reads CASRSAPQYEQYF. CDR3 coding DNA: TGTGCCAGCAGATCGGCCCCCCAATACGAGCAGTACTTC.

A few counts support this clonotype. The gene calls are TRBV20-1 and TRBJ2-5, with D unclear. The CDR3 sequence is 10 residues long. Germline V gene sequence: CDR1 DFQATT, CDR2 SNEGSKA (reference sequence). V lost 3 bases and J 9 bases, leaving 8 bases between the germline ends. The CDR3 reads CSASRSAQYF. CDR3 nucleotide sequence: TGCAGTGCTAGTCGGTCCGCCCAGTACTTC.